This T cell receptor beta chain is from a study of cytomegalovirus exposure and HLA in healthy donors. Overall study findings and caveats: Overall, roughly 170 TCR beta chains were annotated as cytomegalovirus-associated. The classifier reportedly diagnosed cytomegalovirus status with high sensitivity and specificity. CMV antigen specificity was confirmed in vitro for three CMV-associated chains. Many donors carried some public TCRs, although rarity characterized most TCR sequences.

As for this clone: No antigen is known for it.

Losses at the gene ends were 0 bases for V and 7 bases for J; bases not matched to a gene: 5. CDR1 is LNHNV and CDR2 is YYDKDF in the germline V gene (reference sequence). CDR3 size: 15 residues. TCRdb's copy holds only in-frame clones and misses some; the assay was immunoSEQ multiplex PCR. The sample has 110,000 to 150,000 clones, about 91% seen once. This receptor was taken from a woman younger than 30 in good health and CMV-seropositive. The chain combines TRBV15 with TRBJ1-5; 8 bases agree with TRBD1. The sequencing sample was made of PBMCs. In DNA, the CDR3 is TGTGCCACCAGCAGAGAGTGGACAGGGCTGCAGCCCCAGCATTTT. This translates into CATSREWTGLQPQHF.